This T cell receptor (beta chain) comes out of a study of blood T cell repertoires in COVID-19. Data came from immunoSEQ multiplex PCR; TCRdb stores just in-frame clones and leaves some out. The sample records about 100,000 clones, just over 85% being singletons. The sequence came from a human donor in a cohort sampled during active COVID-19. What was sequenced was peripheral blood.

CDR3 in amino acids: CASSESAGGELFF. In nucleotides, the CDR3 is TGTGCCAGCAGTGAGTCAGCAGGCGGGGAGCTGTTTTTT. The chain employs TRBV6-1 and TRBJ2-2, with D unclear. The V and J ends lost 3 bases and 7 bases respectively, with 9 bases between them. The CDR3 is made up of 13 amino acids. CDR1 and CDR2 from the germline V gene are MNHNS and SASEGT.